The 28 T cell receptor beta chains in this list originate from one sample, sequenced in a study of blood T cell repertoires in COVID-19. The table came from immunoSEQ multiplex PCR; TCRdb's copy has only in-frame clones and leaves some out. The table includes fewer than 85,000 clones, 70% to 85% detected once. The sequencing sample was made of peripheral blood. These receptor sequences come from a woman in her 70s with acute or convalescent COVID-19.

CDR3 amino acids: CSETGLGTEAFF. The CDR3 bases are TGCAGCGAGACAGGGCTTGGAACTGAAGCTTTCTTT. The chain is built from TRBV29-1 and TRBJ1-1; 7 nucleotides align to TRBD1. V was pared by 7 bases and J by 5 bases, with 7 bases of the junction left unmatched. The CDR3 consists of 12 residues. Germline CDR1 and CDR2: SQVTM and ANQGSEA.

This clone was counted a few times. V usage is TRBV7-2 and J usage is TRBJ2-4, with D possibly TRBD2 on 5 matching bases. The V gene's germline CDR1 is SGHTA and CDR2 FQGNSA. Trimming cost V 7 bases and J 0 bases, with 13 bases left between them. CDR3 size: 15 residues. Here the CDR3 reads CASTLGSKAKNIQYF. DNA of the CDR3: TGTGCCAGCACCCTGGGGAGTAAAGCCAAAAACATTCAGTACTTC.

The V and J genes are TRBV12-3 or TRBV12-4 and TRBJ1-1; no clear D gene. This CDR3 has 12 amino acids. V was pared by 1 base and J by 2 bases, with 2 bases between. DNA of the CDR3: TGTGCCAGCAGTTTAGTAAACACTGAAGCTTTCTTT. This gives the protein CASSLVNTEAFF.

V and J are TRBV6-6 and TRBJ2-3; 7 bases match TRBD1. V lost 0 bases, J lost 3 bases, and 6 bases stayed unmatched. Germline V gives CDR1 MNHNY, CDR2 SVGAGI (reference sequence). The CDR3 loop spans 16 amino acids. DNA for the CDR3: TGTGCCAGCAGTTACTCGAGGGGACAGCGAACAGATACGCAGTATTTT. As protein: CASSYSRGQRTDTQYF.

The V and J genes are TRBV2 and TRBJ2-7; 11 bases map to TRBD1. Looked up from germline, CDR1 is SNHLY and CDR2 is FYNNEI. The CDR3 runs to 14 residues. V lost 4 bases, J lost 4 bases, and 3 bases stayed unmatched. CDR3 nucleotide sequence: TGTGCCAGCAGTGGGACAGGGGGCCAATACGAGCAGTACTTC. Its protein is CASSGTGGQYEQYF.

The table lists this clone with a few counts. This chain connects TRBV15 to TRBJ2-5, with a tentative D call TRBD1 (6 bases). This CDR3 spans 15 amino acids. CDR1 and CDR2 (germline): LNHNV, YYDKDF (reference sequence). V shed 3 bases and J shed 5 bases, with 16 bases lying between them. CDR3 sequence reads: CATSRNRAQGETQYF. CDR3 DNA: TGTGCCACCAGCAGGAACCGGGCCCAGGGGGAGACCCAGTACTTC.

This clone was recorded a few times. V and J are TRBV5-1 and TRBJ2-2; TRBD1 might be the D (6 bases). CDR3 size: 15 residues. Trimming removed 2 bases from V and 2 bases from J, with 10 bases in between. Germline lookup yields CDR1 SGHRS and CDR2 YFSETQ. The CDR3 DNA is TGCGCCAGCAGCTTCAGGGGCGCAAACACCGGGGAGCTGTTTTTT. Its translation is CASSFRGANTGELFF.

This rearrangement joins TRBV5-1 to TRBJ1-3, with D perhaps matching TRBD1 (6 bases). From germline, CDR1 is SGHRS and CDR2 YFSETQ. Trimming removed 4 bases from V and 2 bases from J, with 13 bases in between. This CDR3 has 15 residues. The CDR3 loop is CASSTDTGTGNTIYF. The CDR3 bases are TGCGCCAGCAGCACTGATACAGGGACTGGAAACACCATATATTTT. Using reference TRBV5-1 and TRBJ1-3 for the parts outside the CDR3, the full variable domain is KAGVTQTPRYLIKTRGQQVTLSCSPISGHRSVSWYQQTPGQGLQFLFEYFSETQRNKGNFPGRFSGRQFSNSRSEMNVSTLELGDSALYLCASSTDTGTGNTIYFGEGSWLTVV.

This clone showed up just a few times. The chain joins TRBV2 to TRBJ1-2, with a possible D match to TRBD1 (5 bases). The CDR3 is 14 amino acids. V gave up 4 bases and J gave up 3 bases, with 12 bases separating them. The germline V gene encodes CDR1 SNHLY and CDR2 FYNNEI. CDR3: CASSGRDGYYGYTF. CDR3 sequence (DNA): TGTGCCAGCAGTGGGCGGGACGGCTACTATGGCTACACCTTC.

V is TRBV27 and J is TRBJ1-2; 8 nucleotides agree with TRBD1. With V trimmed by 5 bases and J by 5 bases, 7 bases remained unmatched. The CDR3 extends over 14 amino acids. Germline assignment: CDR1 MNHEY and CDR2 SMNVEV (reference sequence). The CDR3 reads CASSLRQGFYGYTF. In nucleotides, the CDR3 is TGTGCCAGCAGTCTCAGACAGGGGTTTTATGGCTACACCTTC.

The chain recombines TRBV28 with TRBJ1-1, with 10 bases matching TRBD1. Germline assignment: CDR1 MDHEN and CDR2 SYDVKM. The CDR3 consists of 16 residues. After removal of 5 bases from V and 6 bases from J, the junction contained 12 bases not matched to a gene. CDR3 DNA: TGTGCCAGCAGTGTCCTTACCGGGACAGGGGACGCTGAAGCTTTCTTT. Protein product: CASSVLTGTGDAEAFF.

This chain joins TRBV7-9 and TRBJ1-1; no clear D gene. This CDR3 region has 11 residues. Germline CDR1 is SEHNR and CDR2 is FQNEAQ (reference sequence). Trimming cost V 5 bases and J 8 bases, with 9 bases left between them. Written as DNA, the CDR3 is TGTGCCAGCAGCCTAAGAGGGGAAGCTTTCTTT. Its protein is CASSLRGEAFF.

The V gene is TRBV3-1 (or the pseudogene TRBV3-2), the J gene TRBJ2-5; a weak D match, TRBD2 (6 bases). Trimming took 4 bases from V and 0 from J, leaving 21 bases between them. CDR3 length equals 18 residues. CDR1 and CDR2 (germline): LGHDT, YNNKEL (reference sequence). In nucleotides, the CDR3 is TGTGCCAGCAGCCCGCGGGTGGTGCTAGCGAGTTACCAAGAGACCCAGTACTTC. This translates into CASSPRVVLASYQETQYF.

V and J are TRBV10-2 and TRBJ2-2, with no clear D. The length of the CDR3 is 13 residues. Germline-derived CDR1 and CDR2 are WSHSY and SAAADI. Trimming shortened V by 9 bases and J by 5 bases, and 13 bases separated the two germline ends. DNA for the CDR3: TGCGCCAGTAAAGACACCAGAACCGGGGAGCTGTTTTTT. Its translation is CASKDTRTGELFF.

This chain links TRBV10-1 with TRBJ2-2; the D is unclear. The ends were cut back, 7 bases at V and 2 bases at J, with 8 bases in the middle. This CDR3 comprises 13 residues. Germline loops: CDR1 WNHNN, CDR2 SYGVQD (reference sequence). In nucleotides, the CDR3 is TGCGCCAGCACCGACACCAACACCGGGGAGCTGTTTTTT. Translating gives CASTDTNTGELFF.

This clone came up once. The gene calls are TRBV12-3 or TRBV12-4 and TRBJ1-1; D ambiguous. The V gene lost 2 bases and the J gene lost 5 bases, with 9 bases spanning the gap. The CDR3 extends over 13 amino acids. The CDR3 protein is CASSLSGETEAFF. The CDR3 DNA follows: TGTGCCAGCAGTTTAAGCGGGGAAACTGAAGCTTTCTTT.

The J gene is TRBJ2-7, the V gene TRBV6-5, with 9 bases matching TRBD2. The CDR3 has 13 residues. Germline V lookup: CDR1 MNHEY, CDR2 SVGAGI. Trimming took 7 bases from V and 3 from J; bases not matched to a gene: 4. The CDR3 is CASMRGGIYEQYF. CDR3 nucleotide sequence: TGTGCCAGCATGCGGGGGGGGATCTACGAGCAGTACTTC.

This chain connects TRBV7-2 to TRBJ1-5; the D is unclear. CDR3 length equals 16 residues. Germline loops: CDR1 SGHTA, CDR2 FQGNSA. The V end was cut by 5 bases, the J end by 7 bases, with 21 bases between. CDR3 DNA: TGTGCCAGCAGCCCAAACGACGGGGTCTGGGGACAGCCCCAGCATTTT. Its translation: CASSPNDGVWGQPQHF.

CDR3 DNA: TGTGCCAGCTCACCAGGTACTAGCGGGCCCTACACAGATACGCAGTATTTT. Translating it yields CASSPGTSGPYTDTQYF. The rearrangement links TRBV18 to TRBJ2-3; TRBD2 agrees at 9 bases. V shed 2 bases, J shed 2 bases, and the junction held 8 bases outside the gene matches. This CDR3 region has 17 residues. Per the germline V gene, CDR1 is KGHSH and CDR2 is LQKENI.

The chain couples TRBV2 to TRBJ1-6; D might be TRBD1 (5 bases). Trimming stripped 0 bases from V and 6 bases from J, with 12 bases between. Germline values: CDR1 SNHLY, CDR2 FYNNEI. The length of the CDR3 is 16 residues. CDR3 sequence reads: CASSEAPPGINSPLHF. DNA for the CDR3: TGTGCCAGCAGTGAAGCCCCTCCAGGGATTAATTCACCCCTCCACTTT.

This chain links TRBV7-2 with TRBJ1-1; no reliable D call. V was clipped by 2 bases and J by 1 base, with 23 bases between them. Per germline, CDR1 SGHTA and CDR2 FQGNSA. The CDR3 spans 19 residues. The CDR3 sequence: CASSLSFATTRPENTEAFF. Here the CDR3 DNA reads TGTGCCAGCAGCTTATCTTTTGCGACCACGAGGCCCGAGAACACTGAAGCTTTCTTT.

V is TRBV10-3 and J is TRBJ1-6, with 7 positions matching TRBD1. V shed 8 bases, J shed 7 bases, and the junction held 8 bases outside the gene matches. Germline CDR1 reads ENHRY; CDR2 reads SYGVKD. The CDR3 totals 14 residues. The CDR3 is CAIGPTGNNSPLHF. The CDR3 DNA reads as TGTGCCATCGGACCGACAGGGAACAATTCACCCCTCCACTTT.

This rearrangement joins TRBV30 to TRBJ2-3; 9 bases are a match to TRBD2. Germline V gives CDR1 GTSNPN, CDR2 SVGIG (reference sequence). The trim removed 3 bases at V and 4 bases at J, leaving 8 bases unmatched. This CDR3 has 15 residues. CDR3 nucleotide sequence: TGTGCCTGGAGCTTAGCGGGAGCCGGGGCAGATACGCAGTATTTT. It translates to CAWSLAGAGADTQYF.

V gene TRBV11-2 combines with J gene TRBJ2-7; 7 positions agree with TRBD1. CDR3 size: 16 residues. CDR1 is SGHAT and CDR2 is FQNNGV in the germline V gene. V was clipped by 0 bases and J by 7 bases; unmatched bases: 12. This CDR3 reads CASSLEMVDRAREQYF. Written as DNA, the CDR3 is TGTGCCAGCAGCTTAGAGATGGTCGACAGGGCGCGGGAGCAGTACTTC.

CDR3 in amino acids: CASSPPGLVGYTF. The CDR3 DNA is TGTGCCAGCAGCCCCCCTGGCCTAGTTGGCTACACCTTC. The chain has TRBV28 and TRBJ1-2, with unresolved D. CDR1 MDHEN and CDR2 SYDVKM come from the germline V gene. The CDR3 runs to 13 residues. Trimming shortened V by 6 bases and J by 7 bases, and 15 bases separated the two germline ends.

The CDR3 coding sequence is TGTGCCAGCAGCAATAGCGGGAGAGTCTACGAGCAGTACTTC. Its translation: CASSNSGRVYEQYF. The J gene is TRBJ2-7, the V gene TRBV11-2; 9 bases agree with TRBD2. The CDR3 consists of 14 residues. The ends lost 5 bases at V and 3 bases at J; junction bases unmatched: 5. Germline lookup yields CDR1 SGHAT and CDR2 FQNNGV.

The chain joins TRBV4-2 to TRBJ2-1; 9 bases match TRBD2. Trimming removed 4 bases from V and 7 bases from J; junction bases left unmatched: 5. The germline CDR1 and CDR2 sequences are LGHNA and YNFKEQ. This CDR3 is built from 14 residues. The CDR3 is CASSPSGIVNEQFF. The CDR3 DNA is TGTGCCAGCAGCCCTAGCGGGATCGTTAATGAGCAGTTCTTC.

The CDR3 nucleotides read TGTGCCAGCAGCTTAGATCTCCGAGATTCACCCCTCCACTTT. Translating it yields CASSLDLRDSPLHF. The rearrangement joins TRBV11-2 to TRBJ1-6; unclear D gene. V lost 0 bases, J lost 8 bases, and 8 bases lay in between. CDR1 and CDR2 (germline): SGHAT, FQNNGV. This CDR3 is 14 amino acids long.